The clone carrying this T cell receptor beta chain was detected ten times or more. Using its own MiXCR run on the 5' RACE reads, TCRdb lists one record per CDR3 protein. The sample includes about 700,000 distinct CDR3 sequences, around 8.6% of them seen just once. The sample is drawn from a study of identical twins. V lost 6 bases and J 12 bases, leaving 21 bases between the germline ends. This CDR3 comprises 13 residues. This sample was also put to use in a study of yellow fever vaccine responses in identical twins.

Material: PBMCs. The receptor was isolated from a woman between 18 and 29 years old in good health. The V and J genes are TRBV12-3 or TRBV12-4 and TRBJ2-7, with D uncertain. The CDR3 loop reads CASSPPLRVPPYF. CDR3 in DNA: TGTGCCAGCAGCCCTCCTCTAAGGGTCCCGCCGTACTTC.